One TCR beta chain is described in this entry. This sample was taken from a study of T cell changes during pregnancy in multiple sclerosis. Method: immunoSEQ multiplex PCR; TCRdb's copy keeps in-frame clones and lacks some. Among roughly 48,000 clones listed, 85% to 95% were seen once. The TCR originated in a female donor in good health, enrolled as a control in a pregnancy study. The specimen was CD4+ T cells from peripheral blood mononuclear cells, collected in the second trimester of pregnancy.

The CDR3 here is CAARTGTNTEAFF. The CDR3 region has the DNA TGTGCCGCGCGGACAGGGACGAACACTGAAGCTTTCTTT. The rearrangement joins TRBV6-1 to TRBJ1-1; 8 bases agree with TRBD1. CDR1 and CDR2 from the germline V gene are MNHNS and SASEGT. V was pared by 11 bases and J by 1 base, with 6 bases of the junction left unmatched. This CDR3 spans 13 amino acids.